The clone carrying this TCR beta chain was found once. Trimming left V 2 bases short and J 2 bases short, with 16 bases between. This CDR3 is 17 amino acids long. The method was immunoSEQ multiplex PCR; TCRdb's version includes in-frame clones alone and lacks a portion of them. The profile shows roughly 76,000 clones, roughly four fifths of them singletons. This entry belongs to a study of radiotherapy plus CTLA-4 blockade in lung cancer. At the level of the study: Among enrolled patients, roughly 17% responded and 31% achieved disease control.

Alongside CTLA-4 blockade with ipilimumab, patients with chemo-refractory metastatic non-small-cell lung cancer received focal radiation. The chain has TRBV23-1 and TRBJ1-5, with a possible D match to TRBD1 (6 bases). TRBV23-1 is noted as an ORF with a role that remains uncertain. The specimen comprised peripheral blood, sampled from a patient treated with radiotherapy plus ipilimumab. This sequence was found in a human donor with non-small cell lung cancer whose response to radiotherapy plus ipilimumab could not be evaluated. CDR3 amino acids: CASSQPGTPLRNQPQHF. CDR3 in DNA: TGCGCCAGCAGTCAACCCGGGACACCTCTTCGCAATCAGCCCCAGCATTTT.